One T cell receptor (beta chain) is described in this entry. This entry is derived from a study of blood T cell repertoires in COVID-19. Study at large: The samples span acute and convalescent COVID-19 from the United States, Italy and Spain.

CDR1 is MDHEN and CDR2 is SYDVKM in the germline V gene. CDR3 length: 16 residues. Germline trimming cut 6 bases from V and 15 bases from J; bases unmatched to any gene: 23. The protocol was immunoSEQ multiplex PCR, while the TCRdb copy is restricted to in-frame clones and leaves out a portion. The profile covers around 35,000 clones, with around nine tenths appearing a single time and 12% taken by the ten largest. The sequencing sample was made of peripheral blood. The sequence was collected from a man between 60 and 75 years old with active COVID-19. This chain links TRBV28 with TRBJ2-1; TRBD2 aligns across 7 bases. The CDR3 protein is CASRGGGIAASGPAFF. CDR3 DNA: TGTGCCAGCAGGGGGGGTGGCATTGCGGCTAGCGGCCCAGCGTTCTTC.